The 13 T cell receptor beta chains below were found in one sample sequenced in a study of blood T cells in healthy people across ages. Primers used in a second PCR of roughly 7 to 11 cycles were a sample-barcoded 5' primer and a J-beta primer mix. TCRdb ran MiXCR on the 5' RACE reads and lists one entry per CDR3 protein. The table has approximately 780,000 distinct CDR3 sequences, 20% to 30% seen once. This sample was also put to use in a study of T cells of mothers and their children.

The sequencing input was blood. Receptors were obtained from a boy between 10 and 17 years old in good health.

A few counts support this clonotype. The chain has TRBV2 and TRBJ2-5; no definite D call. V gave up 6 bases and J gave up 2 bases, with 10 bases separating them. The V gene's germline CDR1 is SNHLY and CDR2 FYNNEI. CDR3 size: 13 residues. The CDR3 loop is CASRVGLQETQYF. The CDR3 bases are TGTGCCAGCAGGGTGGGGTTACAAGAGACCCAGTACTTC.

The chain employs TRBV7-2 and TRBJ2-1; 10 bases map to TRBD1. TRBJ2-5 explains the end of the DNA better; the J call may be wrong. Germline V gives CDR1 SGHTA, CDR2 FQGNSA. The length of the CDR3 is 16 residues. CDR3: CASSSAGTGVGETQYF. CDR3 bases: TGTGCCAGCAGCTCAGCAGGGACAGGGGTAGGAGAGACCCAGTACTTC.

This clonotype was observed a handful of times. The CDR3 DNA reads as TGTGCCATCAGTGAAGTTGGGGCCGGAAACAATTACGATGCAACTAATGAAAAACTGTTTTTT. Residues: CAISEVGAGNNYDATNEKLFF. The rearrangement joins TRBV10-3 to TRBJ1-4, with D possibly matching TRBD1 (5 bases). The CDR3 loop spans 21 amino acids. Per the germline V gene, CDR1 is ENHRY and CDR2 is SYGVKD. Trimming took 3 bases from V and 0 from J, leaving 26 bases between them.

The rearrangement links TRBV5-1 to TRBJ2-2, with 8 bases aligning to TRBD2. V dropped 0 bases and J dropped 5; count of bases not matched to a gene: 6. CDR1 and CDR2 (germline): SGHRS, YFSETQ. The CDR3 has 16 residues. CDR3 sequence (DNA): TGCGCCAGCAGCTTGGCCCGGCTAGCGGGTACCGGGGAGCTGTTTTTT. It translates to CASSLARLAGTGELFF.

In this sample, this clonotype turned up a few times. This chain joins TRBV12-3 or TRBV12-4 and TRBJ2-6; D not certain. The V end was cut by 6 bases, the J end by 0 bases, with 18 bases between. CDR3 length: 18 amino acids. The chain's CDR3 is CASSSSIGESSGANVLTF. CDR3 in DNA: TGTGCCAGCAGCTCCTCTATAGGTGAGAGCTCTGGGGCCAACGTCCTGACTTTC.

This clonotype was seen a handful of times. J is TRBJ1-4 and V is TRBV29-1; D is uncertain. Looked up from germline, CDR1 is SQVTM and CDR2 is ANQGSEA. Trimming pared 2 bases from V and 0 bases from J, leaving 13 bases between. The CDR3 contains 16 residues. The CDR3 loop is CSVEPRATATNEKLFF. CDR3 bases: TGCAGCGTTGAACCCCGTGCTACCGCAACTAATGAAAAACTGTTTTTT. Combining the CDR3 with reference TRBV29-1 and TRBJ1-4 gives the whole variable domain SAVISQKPSRDICQRGTSLTIQCQVDSQVTMMFWYRQQPGQSLTLIATANQGSEATYESGFVIDKFPISRPNLTFSTLTVSNMSPEDSSIYLCSVEPRATATNEKLFFGSGTQLSVL.

The CDR3 sequence: CSARGSSGQETQYF. CDR3 sequence (DNA): TGCAGTGCTAGGGGGTCTAGCGGCCAAGAGACCCAGTACTTC. J is TRBJ2-5 and V is TRBV20-1, with 7 positions matching TRBD2. Germline assignment: CDR1 DFQATT and CDR2 SNEGSKA (reference sequence). The CDR3 is made up of 14 amino acids. Trimming cost V 3 bases and J 1 base; bases outside gene matches: 5.

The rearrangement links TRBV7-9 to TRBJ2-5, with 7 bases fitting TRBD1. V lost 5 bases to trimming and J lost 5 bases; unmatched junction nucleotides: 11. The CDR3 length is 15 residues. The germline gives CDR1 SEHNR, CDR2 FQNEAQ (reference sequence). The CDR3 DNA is TGTGCCAGCAGCCCTGACAGGGCTGGGACGGAGACCCAGTACTTC. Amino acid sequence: CASSPDRAGTETQYF.

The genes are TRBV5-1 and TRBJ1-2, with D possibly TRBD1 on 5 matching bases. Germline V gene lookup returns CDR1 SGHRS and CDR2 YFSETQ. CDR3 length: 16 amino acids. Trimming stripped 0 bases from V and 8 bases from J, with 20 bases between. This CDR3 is CASSLDLGVREHGYTF. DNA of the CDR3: TGCGCCAGCAGCTTGGATCTGGGGGTCAGGGAGCACGGCTACACCTTC.

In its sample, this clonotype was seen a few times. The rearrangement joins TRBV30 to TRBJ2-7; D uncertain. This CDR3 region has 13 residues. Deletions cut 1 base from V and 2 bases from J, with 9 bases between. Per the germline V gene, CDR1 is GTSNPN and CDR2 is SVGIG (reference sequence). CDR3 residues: CAWSGNGPYEQYF. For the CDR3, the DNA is TGTGCCTGGAGTGGAAACGGACCCTACGAGCAGTACTTC.

The CDR3 DNA reads as TGTGCCAGCAGTGAACCTTTGAAGAGCTCCTATAATTCACCCCTCCACTTT. Translated, it gives CASSEPLKSSYNSPLHF. This sequence joins TRBV6-4 and TRBJ1-6; D remains unclear. Trimming removed 3 bases at V and 0 bases at J, with 12 bases between. The CDR3 length is 17 residues. CDR1 is MRHNA and CDR2 is SNTAGT in the germline V gene.

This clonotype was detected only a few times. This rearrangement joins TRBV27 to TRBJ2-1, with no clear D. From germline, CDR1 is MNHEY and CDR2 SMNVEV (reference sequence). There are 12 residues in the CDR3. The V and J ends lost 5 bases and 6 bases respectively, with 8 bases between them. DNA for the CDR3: TGTGCCAGCAGTGCAAGCATCAATGAGCAGTTCTTC. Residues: CASSASINEQFF.

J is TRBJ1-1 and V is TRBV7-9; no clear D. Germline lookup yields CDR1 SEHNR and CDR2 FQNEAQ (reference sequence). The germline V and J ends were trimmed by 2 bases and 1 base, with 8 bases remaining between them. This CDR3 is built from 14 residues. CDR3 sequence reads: CASSLSWRNTEAFF. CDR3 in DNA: TGTGCCAGCAGCTTATCCTGGCGGAACACTGAAGCTTTCTTT.